This entry describes one T cell receptor beta chain. With a J-beta primer mix and a sample-barcoded 5' primer, a second PCR ran roughly 6 to 11 cycles. TCRdb recomputed calls from the 5' RACE reads with MiXCR, one row per CDR3 protein. The sample lists about 540,000 distinct CDR3 sequences; approximately 25% were seen once. Each individual donor underwent a draw of ten milliliters of peripheral blood. The data were obtained in a study of blood T cells in healthy people across ages. This CDR3 contains 14 residues. Trimming removed 4 bases from V and 4 bases from J, with 15 bases in between. Germline V lookup: CDR1 SGHRS, CDR2 YFSETQ. In addition, the sample was reused for a study of T cells of mothers and their children. This second report adds: The study found thymic selection shapes TCR recombination output similarly in related and unrelated pairs.

The clonotype comes from a boy younger than 18 in good health. Sequenced material: blood. The chain links TRBV5-1 to TRBJ2-7, with TRBD2 as a possible D gene (6 bases). The DNA of the CDR3 is TGCGCCAGCAGCCCCCCCGGGGGTATGTACGAGCAGTACTTC. Translating it yields CASSPPGGMYEQYF.